This TCR beta chain was identified in a study of CD8 T cells in ankylosing spondylitis. Quantitative 5'-RACE with molecular barcodes produced the TCR beta libraries. MiXCR was run by TCRdb on the 5' RACE reads, yielding one entry per CDR3 protein. The sample gives about 700,000 distinct CDR3 sequences, under 20% of which show up once; under 20% is in the top ten. Study-level findings and limits: Characteristic of ankylosing spondylitis blood, it appeared, was a TCR beta motif comprising roughly eight highly homologous variants.

This CDR3 is built from 18 residues. Trimming cost V 0 bases and J 4 bases; bases outside gene matches: 9. CDR1 is SGHTA and CDR2 is FQGNSA in the germline V gene. This clonotype was counted between two and nine times. The antigen is unknown. Sequencing used blood, either unsorted or a sorted T cell fraction (not recorded which). The chain has TRBV7-2 and TRBJ2-1, with 10 bases fitting TRBD2. The receptor's source is a male donor with ankylosing spondylitis. The CDR3 protein is CASSLAFGGLAPYNEQFF. For the CDR3, the DNA is TGTGCCAGCAGCTTAGCCTTCGGGGGACTAGCGCCATACAATGAGCAGTTCTTC.